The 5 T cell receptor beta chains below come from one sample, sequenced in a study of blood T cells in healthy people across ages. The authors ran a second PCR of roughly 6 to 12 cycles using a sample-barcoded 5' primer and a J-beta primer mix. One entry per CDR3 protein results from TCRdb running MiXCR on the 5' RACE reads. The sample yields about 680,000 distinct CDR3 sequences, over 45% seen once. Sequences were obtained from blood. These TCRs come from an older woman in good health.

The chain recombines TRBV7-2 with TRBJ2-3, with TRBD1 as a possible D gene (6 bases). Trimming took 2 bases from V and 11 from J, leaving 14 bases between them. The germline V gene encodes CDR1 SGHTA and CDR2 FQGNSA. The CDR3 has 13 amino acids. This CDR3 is CASSLTLQGGQYF. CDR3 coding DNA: TGTGCCAGCAGCTTAACCCTCCAAGGGGGGCAGTATTTT. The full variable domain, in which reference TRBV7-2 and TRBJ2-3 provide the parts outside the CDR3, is GAGVSQSPSNKVTEKGKDVELRCDPISGHTALYWYRQSLGQGLEFLIYFQGNSAPDKSGLPSDRFSAERTGGSVSTLTIQRTQQEDSAVYLCASSLTLQGGQYFGPGTRLTVL.

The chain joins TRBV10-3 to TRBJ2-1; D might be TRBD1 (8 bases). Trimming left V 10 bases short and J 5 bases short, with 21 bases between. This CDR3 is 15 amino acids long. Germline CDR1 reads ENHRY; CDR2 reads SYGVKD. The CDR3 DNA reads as TGTGCCACCAGAGGGAGGGGACAGGTCAACAATGAGCAGTTCTTC. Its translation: CATRGRGQVNNEQFF.

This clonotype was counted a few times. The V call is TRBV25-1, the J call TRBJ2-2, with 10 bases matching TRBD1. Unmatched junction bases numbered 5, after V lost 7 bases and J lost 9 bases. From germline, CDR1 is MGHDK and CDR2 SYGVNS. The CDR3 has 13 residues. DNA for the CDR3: TGTGCCAGCACCGGACAGGGGGTGAGGGAGCTGTTTTTT. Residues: CASTGQGVRELFF.

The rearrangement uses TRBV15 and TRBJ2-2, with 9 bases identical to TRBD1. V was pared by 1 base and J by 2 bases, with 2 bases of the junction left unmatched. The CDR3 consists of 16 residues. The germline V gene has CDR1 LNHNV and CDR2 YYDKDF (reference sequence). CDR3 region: CATSRGTGVNTGELFF. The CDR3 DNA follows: TGTGCCACCAGCAGAGGGACAGGGGTAAACACCGGGGAGCTGTTTTTT.

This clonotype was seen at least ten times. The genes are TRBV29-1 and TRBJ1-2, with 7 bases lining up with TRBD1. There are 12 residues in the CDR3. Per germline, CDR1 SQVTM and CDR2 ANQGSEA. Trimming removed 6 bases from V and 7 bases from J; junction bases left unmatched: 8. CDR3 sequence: CSVHPTGIGYTF. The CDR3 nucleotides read TGCAGCGTGCACCCGACAGGGATTGGCTACACCTTC.